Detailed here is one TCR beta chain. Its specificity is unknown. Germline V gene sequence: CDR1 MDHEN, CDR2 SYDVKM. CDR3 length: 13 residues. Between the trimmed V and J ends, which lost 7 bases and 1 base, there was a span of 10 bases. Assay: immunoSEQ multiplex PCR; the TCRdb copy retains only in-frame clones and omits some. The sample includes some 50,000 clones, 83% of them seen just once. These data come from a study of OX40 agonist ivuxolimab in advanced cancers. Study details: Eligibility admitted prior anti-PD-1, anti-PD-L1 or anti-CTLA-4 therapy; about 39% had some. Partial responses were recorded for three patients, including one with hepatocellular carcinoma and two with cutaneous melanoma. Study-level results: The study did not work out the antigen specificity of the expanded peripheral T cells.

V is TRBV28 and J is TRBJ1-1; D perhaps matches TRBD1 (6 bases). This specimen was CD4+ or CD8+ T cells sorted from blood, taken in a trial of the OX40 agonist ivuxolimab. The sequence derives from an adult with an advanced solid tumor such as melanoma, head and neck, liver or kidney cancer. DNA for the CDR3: TGTGCCAGCATCCGGACAGCGAACACTGAAGCTTTCTTT. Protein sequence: CASIRTANTEAFF.